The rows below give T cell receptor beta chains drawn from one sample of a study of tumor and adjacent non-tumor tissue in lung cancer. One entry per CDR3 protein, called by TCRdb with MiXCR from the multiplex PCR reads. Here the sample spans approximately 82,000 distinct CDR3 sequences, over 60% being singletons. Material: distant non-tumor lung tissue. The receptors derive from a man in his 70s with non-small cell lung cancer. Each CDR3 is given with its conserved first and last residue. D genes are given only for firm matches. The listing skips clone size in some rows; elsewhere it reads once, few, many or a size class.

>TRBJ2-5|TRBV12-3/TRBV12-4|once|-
CVSRKSDHPTIGLPQETQYF
TGTGTCAGCCGAAAAAGCGACCACCCGACTATCGGGCTTCCCCAGGAGACCCAGTACTTC
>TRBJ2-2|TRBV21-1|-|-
CAKGQYTGELFF
TGTGCCAAGGGACAGTACACCGGGGAGCTGTTTTTT
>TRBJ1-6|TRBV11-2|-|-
CASSLDRWVPGSPLHF
TGTGCCAGCAGCTTAGATCGATGGGTCCCTGGTTCACCCCTCCACTTT
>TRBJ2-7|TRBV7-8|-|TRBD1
CASSLNRTGGYEQYF
TGTGCCAGCAGCTTAAATCGGACAGGAGGCTACGAGCAGTACTTC
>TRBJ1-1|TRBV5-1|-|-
CASSRRSSTTNTEAFF
TGCGCCAGCAGCAGGAGATCCAGCACGACGAACACTGAAGCTTTCTTT
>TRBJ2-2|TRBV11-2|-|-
CASSIRQVDIGELFF
TGTGCCAGCAGCATAAGACAGGTGGACATCGGGGAGCTGTTTTTT
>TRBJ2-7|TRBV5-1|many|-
CASSLLGDYEQYF
TGCGCCAGCAGCTTGTTGGGGGACTACGAGCAGTACTTC
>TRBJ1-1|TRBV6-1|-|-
CASRRNESIEAFF
TGTGCCAGCAGAAGGAACGAGAGCATCGAAGCTTTCTTT
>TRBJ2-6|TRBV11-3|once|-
CASSLRLNSGDNVLTF
TGTGCCAGCAGCTTGCGACTGAACTCTGGGGACAACGTCCTGACTTTC
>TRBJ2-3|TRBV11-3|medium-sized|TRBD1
CASSLARTGFGDTQYF
TGTGCCAGCAGCTTAGCACGGACAGGCTTTGGAGATACGCAGTATTTT
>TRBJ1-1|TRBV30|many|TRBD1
CAWRDRGSTEAFF
TGTGCCTGGAGGGACAGGGGTTCGACTGAAGCTTTCTTT
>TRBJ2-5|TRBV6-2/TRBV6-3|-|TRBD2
CASSYVREGYQEAQYF
TGTGCCAGCAGTTACGTGCGGGAGGGGTACCAAGAGGCACAGTACTTC
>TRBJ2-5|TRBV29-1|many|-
CSVLLGGETQYF
TGCAGCGTCCTTCTAGGGGGAGAGACCCAGTACTTC
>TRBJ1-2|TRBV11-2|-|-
CASSFFRCFAYGYTF
TGTGCCAGCAGCTTTTTCAGGTGCTTCGCCTATGGCTACACCTTC
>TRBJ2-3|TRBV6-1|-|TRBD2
CASWSGSTDTHYF
TGTGCCAGCTGGAGCGGGAGCACGGATACGCACTATTTT
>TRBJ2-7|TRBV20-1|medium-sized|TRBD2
CSASQRERGEQYF
TGCAGTGCTAGTCAGCGGGAGCGGGGAGAGCAGTACTTC
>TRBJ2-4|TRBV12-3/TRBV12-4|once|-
CASSPRQQLAKNIQYF
TGTGCCAGCAGTCCTCGACAGCAGCTAGCAAAAAACATTCAGTACTTC
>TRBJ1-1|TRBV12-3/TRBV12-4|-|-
CASSGSPSEAFF
TGTGCCAGCAGCGGTTCCCCTTCTGAAGCTTTCTTT
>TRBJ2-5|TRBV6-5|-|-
CASTDRETQYF
TGTGCCAGCACTGATCGAGAGACCCAGTATTTC
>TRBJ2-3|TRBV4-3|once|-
CASSQDGPRGRTCTQYF
TGCGCCAGCAGCCAAGATGGGCCTAGGGGGAGAACATGTACACAGTATTTT
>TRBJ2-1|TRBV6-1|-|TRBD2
CARRSGGGNEQFF
TGTGCCAGAAGATCGGGAGGGGGGAACGAGCAGTTCTTC
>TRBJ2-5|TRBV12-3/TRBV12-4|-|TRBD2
CAGSGISGVVETQYF
TGTGCCGGCAGCGGGATATCGGGAGTGGTGGAGACCCAGTACTTC